This TCR beta chain was identified in a study of PD-L1 blockade in urothelial cancer. Points from the study as a whole: It was durable-benefit patients whose tumor-associated blood clones expanded more at 3 weeks.

Data came from immunoSEQ multiplex PCR; TCRdb stores just in-frame clones and leaves some out. The sample carries 60,000 to 80,000 clones, 85% to 90% recorded once. To note about this clone: Its antigen is still unknown.

Germline assignment: CDR1 MGHRA and CDR2 YSYEKL. The CDR3 extends over 12 amino acids. The V and J ends lost 10 bases and 3 bases, in that order; junction bases with no gene match: 5. Stated time point: peripheral blood 6 weeks after treatment start. Each patient's cancer was a locally advanced or metastatic urothelial carcinoma. A total of 1 to 8 samples per patient were collected pretreatment and on-treatment. The starting material was PBMCs, obtained around atezolizumab (anti-PD-L1) treatment. The TCR was taken from a man aged 55 to 69 with urothelial cancer. The chain carries TRBV4-1 and TRBJ2-7; 8 nucleotides match TRBD1. CDR3 residues: CATGTGGYEQYF. CDR3 nucleotide sequence: TGCGCCACCGGGACAGGAGGCTACGAGCAGTACTTC.